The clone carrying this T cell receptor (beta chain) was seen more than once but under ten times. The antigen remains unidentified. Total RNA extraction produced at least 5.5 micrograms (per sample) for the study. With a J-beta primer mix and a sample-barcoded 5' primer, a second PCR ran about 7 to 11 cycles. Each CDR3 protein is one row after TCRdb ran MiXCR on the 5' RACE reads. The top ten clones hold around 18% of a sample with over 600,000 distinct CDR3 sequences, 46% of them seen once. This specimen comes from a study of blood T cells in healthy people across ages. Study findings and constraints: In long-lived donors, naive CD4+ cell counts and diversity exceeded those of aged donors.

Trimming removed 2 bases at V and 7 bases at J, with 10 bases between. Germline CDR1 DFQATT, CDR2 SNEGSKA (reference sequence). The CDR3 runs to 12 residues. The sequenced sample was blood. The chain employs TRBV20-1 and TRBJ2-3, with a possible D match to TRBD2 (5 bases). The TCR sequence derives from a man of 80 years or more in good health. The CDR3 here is CSARQSGNTQYF. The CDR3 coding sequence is TGCAGTGCTAGACAGAGCGGAAATACGCAGTATTTT.